A selection of T cell receptor beta chains follows, all from one sample in a study of blood T cell repertoires in COVID-19. Profiling relied on immunoSEQ multiplex PCR, and the TCRdb table lists in-frame clones only, not all of them. This table has about 89,000 clones, approximately 89% appearing once. Material: peripheral blood. The receptors were sampled from a man in his sixties with acute or convalescent COVID-19. Both conserved end residues are part of each CDR3. Fields, in order: CDR3 protein, CDR3 DNA, J gene, D gene, V gene, clone size. A D gene is named only where the DNA matches it firmly. Expanded clones get a size class; other rows say once, few or many, or leave the size out.

CATRTGVNYGYTF TGTGCCACCAGGACAGGGGTAAACTATGGCTACACCTTC TRBJ1-2 TRBD1 TRBV28 NA
CASSSTGSFQPQHF TGTGCCAGCAGTTCGACAGGTTCCTTCCAGCCCCAGCATTTT TRBJ1-5 NA TRBV28 NA
CASTLRERTEAFF TGCGCCAGCACCCTGAGGGAGAGGACTGAAGCTTTCTTT TRBJ1-1 NA TRBV4-1 NA
CASSNPGGGYTF TGTGCCAGCAGCAACCCAGGGGGAGGCTACACCTTC TRBJ1-2 TRBD1 TRBV7-9 NA
CASSQGTGRHTEAFF TGTGCCAGCAGCCAAGGGACAGGCCGGCACACTGAAGCTTTCTTT TRBJ1-1 TRBD1 TRBV3-1/TRBV3-2 NA
CSVYRGIGDEQFF TGCAGCGTTTATAGGGGTATAGGCGATGAGCAGTTCTTC TRBJ2-1 NA TRBV29-1 NA
CASSQVGAGGYGYTF TGCGCCAGCAGCCAAGTAGGCGCAGGGGGCTATGGCTACACCTTC TRBJ1-2 TRBD1 TRBV4-1 NA
CASNQAGGNTDTQYF TGTGCCAGCAACCAAGCGGGGGGGAACACAGATACGCAGTATTTT TRBJ2-3 TRBD2 TRBV11-2 NA
CASRADRAGTEAFF TGTGCCAGCAGAGCTGACAGGGCTGGCACTGAAGCTTTCTTT TRBJ1-1 TRBD1 TRBV6-5 NA
CASSQGQGPAFF TGTGCCAGCAGCCAAGGGCAGGGTCCAGCTTTCTTT TRBJ1-1 NA TRBV3-1/TRBV3-2 once
CASSYSGQLDQPQHF TGTGCCAGCAGTTACTCCGGACAGCTAGATCAGCCCCAGCATTTT TRBJ1-5 NA TRBV6-6 once
CASSFLGASTDTQYF TGTGCCAGCAGCTTTTTGGGAGCGAGCACAGATACGCAGTATTTT TRBJ2-3 NA TRBV7-6 NA
CATMTPGGNTGELFF TGTGCCACCATGACGCCCGGGGGGAACACCGGGGAGCTGTTTTTT TRBJ2-2 NA TRBV24-1 NA
CASSAPGTDTQYF TGTGCCAGCAGCGCCCCCGGGACTGATACGCAGTATTTT TRBJ2-3 NA TRBV9 NA
CASSYSGAGVQYEQYF TGTGCCAGCAGTTACTCGGGCGCGGGAGTTCAGTACGAGCAGTACTTC TRBJ2-7 TRBD2 TRBV6-5 NA
CASSSKGAGGLETQYF TGTGCCAGCAGCTCTAAGGGAGCGGGAGGGCTAGAGACCCAGTACTTC TRBJ2-5 TRBD2 TRBV5-6 NA
CSVPGQGENGYTF TGCAGCGTCCCTGGGCAGGGCGAAAATGGCTACACCTTC TRBJ1-2 NA TRBV29-1 NA
CASSLVSANTGELFF TGTGCCAGCAGCTTAGTGTCCGCGAACACCGGGGAGCTGTTTTTT TRBJ2-2 NA TRBV7-8 NA
CASSSLGTGANYGYTF TGTGCCAGCTCATCTCTCGGGACAGGGGCTAACTATGGCTACACCTTC TRBJ1-2 TRBD1 TRBV18 NA
CASSPTSYDEQYF TGTGCCAGCAGCCCGACTAGTTACGACGAGCAGTACTTC TRBJ2-7 NA TRBV14 NA
CAIRPTGPNYGYTF TGTGCCATCAGACCGACAGGACCTAACTATGGCTACACCTTC TRBJ1-2 NA TRBV10-3 NA
CASSSDSYEQYF TGTGCCAGCAGTTCCGACAGCTACGAGCAGTACTTC TRBJ2-7 NA TRBV12-3/TRBV12-4 NA
CSVEVGQGIDTQYF TGCAGCGTTGAAGTTGGACAGGGGATCGATACGCAGTATTTT TRBJ2-3 TRBD1 TRBV29-1 NA
CASRPGQEPYEQYF TGTGCCAGCAGGCCGGGACAGGAGCCTTACGAGCAGTACTTC TRBJ2-7 TRBD1 TRBV5-6 NA
CASSLMASGDGEQFF TGTGCCAGCAGCTTAATGGCTAGCGGGGATGGTGAGCAGTTCTTC TRBJ2-1 TRBD2 TRBV7-3 NA
CASSVVGGSPNTEAFF TGTGCCAGCAGCGTAGTTGGGGGGAGTCCGAACACTGAAGCTTTCTTT TRBJ1-1 NA TRBV9 once